The sequence of this T cell receptor beta chain was determined in a study of CD8+ T cells in alopecia areata. Study at large: At a dose of 5 to 10 mg twice daily, oral tofacitinib was given to treated patients.

Sequencing used cDNA as its template, made by extracting RNA and reverse transcribing it. Assay: immunoSEQ multiplex PCR; the TCRdb copy retains only in-frame clones and omits some. The top ten hold 4% to 4.5% of the sample, which has 200,000 to 250,000 clones, 64% seen once. CDR1 is KGHSH and CDR2 is LQKENI in the germline V gene. The length of the CDR3 is 14 residues. V gave up 1 base and J gave up 4 bases, with 8 bases separating them. The treatment here: oral pan-JAK inhibitor, 5-10 mg twice daily. Study-level results: Alphabeta T cells residing in normal skin are also sequenced in scalp samples.

In the case of this clone: No antigen is known for it.

The TCR originated in a human donor with alopecia areata. This material consisted of CD4+ T cells sorted from blood, taken at week 4, from a patient treated with tofacitinib. The V gene is TRBV18, the J gene TRBJ1-5; weak D call: TRBD1 (5 bases). The CDR3 loop is CASSPLEGNQPQHF. In DNA form, the CDR3 reads TGTGCCAGCTCACCACTGGAGGGGAATCAGCCCCAGCATTTT. The full variable domain, in which reference TRBV18 and TRBJ1-5 provide the parts outside the CDR3, is NAGVMQNPRHLVRRRGQEARLRCSPMKGHSHVYWYRQLPEEGLKFMVYLQKENIIDESGMPKERFSAEFPKEGPSILRIQQVVRGDSAAYFCASSPLEGNQPQHFGDGTRLSIL.